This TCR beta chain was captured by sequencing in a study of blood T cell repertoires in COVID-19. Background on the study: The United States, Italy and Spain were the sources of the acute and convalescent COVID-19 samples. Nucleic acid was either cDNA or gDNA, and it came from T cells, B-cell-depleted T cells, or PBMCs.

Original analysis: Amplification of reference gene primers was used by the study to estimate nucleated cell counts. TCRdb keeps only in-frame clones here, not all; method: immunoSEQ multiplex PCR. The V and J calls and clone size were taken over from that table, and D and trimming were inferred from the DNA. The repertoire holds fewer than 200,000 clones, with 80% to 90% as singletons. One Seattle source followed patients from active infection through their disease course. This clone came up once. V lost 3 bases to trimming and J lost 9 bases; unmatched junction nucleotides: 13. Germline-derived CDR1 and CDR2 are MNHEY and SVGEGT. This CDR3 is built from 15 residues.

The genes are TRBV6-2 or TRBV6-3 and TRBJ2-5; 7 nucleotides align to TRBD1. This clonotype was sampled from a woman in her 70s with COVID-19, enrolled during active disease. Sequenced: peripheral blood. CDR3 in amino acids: CASSYGTHSQGAQYF. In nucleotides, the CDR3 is TGTGCCAGCAGTTATGGGACACACAGCCAGGGGGCCCAGTACTTC.